The 20 T cell receptor beta chains reported below all come from one sample, sequenced in a study of T cell repertoires and HLA-DP antigens. Libraries were prepared by immunoSEQ multiplex PCR; TCRdb keeps only in-frame clonotypes and omits some of them. Among approximately 100,000 clones listed, around nine tenths were seen once. Which antigens these TCRs recognize remains unknown. Specimen: CD4+ T cells from PBMCs. The receptors stem from a man between 50 and 59 years old in good health and CMV-seronegative.

V usage is TRBV13 and J usage is TRBJ2-2; no definite D call. The CDR3 loop spans 13 amino acids. V lost 8 bases to trimming and J lost 1 base, with 8 bases between them. The germline V gene encodes CDR1 PRHDT and CDR2 FYEKMQ (reference sequence). The CDR3 sequence is CASWRRNTGELFF. The DNA of the CDR3 is TGTGCCAGCTGGAGACGGAACACCGGGGAGCTGTTTTTT.

This sequence joins TRBV11-2 and TRBJ2-1; 7 nucleotides line up with TRBD2. This CDR3 has 19 amino acids. J was trimmed by 4 bases and V by 6 bases; bases with no gene match: 21. Germline CDR1 SGHAT, CDR2 FQNNGV. CDR3 nucleotide sequence: TGTGCCAGCAGTTCGCCCCAAGGGTTCCGGGACTACCCTTACAATGAGCAGTTCTTC. Its translation: CASSSPQGFRDYPYNEQFF.

The V gene is TRBV14, the J gene TRBJ1-1; unclear D gene. Trimming took off 4 bases at V and 10 bases at J, with 13 bases between the two ends. Germline loops: CDR1 SGHDN, CDR2 FVKESK. This CDR3 contains 12 residues. The CDR3 bases are TGTGCCAGCAGCCGAGTAGGACCGGCAGCTTTCTTT. Translating it yields CASSRVGPAAFF.

V and J are TRBV7-2 and TRBJ1-4, with a tentative D call TRBD1 (5 bases). This CDR3 spans 14 amino acids. Trimming took off 6 bases at V and 0 bases at J, with 8 bases between the two ends. Germline lookup yields CDR1 SGHTA and CDR2 FQGNSA. The DNA for the CDR3 is TGTGCCAGCAGAACAGGACCAACTAATGAAAAACTGTTTTTT. Translating gives CASRTGPTNEKLFF.

This clone was seen a few times. J is TRBJ2-2 and V is TRBV10-1; D possibly corresponds to TRBD2 (6 bases). This CDR3 is 14 amino acids long. Deletions cut 0 bases from V and 4 bases from J, with 6 bases between. Germline V gives CDR1 WNHNN, CDR2 SYGVQD (reference sequence). Here the CDR3 reads CASSESGGTGELFF. The DNA of the CDR3 is TGCGCCAGCAGTGAGTCGGGGGGCACCGGGGAGCTGTTTTTT.

This clone was counted between two and nine times. The chain has TRBV19 and TRBJ1-5; 9 nucleotides match TRBD1. The trim removed 4 bases at V and 1 base at J, leaving 14 bases unmatched. The CDR3 is made up of 19 amino acids. CDR1 and CDR2 (germline): LNHDA, SQIVND (reference sequence). CDR3 amino acids: CASSRGQGRILESNQPQHF. Here the CDR3 DNA reads TGTGCCAGTAGTAGAGGACAGGGGAGGATCTTAGAGAGCAATCAGCCCCAGCATTTT.

This sequence joins TRBV6-6 and TRBJ2-5; D unclear. Trimming removed 6 bases at V and 5 bases at J, with 16 bases between. Germline V lookup: CDR1 MNHNY, CDR2 SVGAGI (reference sequence). The CDR3 totals 14 residues. CDR3 bases: TGTGCCAGCAGCCCGGGCCGGTCTAGTGAGACCCAGTACTTC. Amino acids: CASSPGRSSETQYF.

This chain links TRBV6-5 with TRBJ1-2, with D perhaps matching TRBD1 (6 bases). Looked up from germline, CDR1 is MNHEY and CDR2 is SVGAGI. The CDR3 runs to 14 residues. With 6 bases removed from V and 7 bases from J, the gap between germline ends came to 18 bases. The CDR3 coding sequence is TGTGCCAGCAGAACGGTTCCCGGAGGGGGTGGCTACACCTTC. Translating it yields CASRTVPGGGGYTF.

The gene calls are TRBV4-2 and TRBJ2-7; TRBD1 might be the D (6 bases). Trimming took off 0 bases at V and 3 bases at J, with 15 bases between the two ends. CDR3 length equals 16 residues. CDR1 and CDR2 from the germline V gene are LGHNA and YNFKEQ. CDR3 loop: CASSQEGWGQLYEQYF. CDR3 bases: TGTGCCAGCAGCCAAGAAGGTTGGGGACAACTCTACGAGCAGTACTTC.

The chain employs TRBV6-6 and TRBJ2-7; 9 nucleotides agree with TRBD2. CDR1 is MNHNY, CDR2 SVGAGI, per germline (reference sequence). This CDR3 is built from 15 residues. V shed 0 bases, J shed 3 bases, and the junction held 3 bases outside the gene matches. The CDR3 DNA reads TGTGCCAGCAGTTACTCGGCGGGGGGGAGCTACGAGCAGTACTTC. The encoded protein is CASSYSAGGSYEQYF.

This rearrangement joins TRBV7-2 to TRBJ1-6, with TRBD1 as a possible D gene (5 bases). Germline loops: CDR1 SGHTA, CDR2 FQGNSA. The V end was cut by 5 bases, the J end by 0 bases, with 14 bases between. The CDR3 consists of 17 residues. Here the CDR3 DNA reads TGTGCCAGCAGCCCCTATGTGGGGCCCTCCTATAATTCACCCCTCCACTTT. It encodes CASSPYVGPSYNSPLHF.

This clone has only a few counts. The V call is TRBV5-1, the J call TRBJ1-2, with TRBD1 matching 12 bases. The germline gives CDR1 SGHRS, CDR2 YFSETQ. This CDR3 has 14 amino acids. After removal of 4 bases from V and 6 bases from J, the junction contained 4 bases not matched to a gene. The CDR3 DNA reads TGCGCCAGCAGCAGGGGACAGGGGGCGGATGGCTACACCTTC. This codes for CASSRGQGADGYTF.

The chain combines TRBV27 with TRBJ2-7, with 7 bases aligning to TRBD1. With V trimmed by 2 bases and J by 4 bases, 14 bases remained unmatched. CDR3 size: 17 residues. Germline V gene sequence: CDR1 MNHEY, CDR2 SMNVEV (reference sequence). The CDR3 DNA follows: TGTGCCAGCAGTTTAATTGGGACAGCCACTTCTCCATACGAGCAGTACTTC. This encodes CASSLIGTATSPYEQYF.

This chain links TRBV5-8 with TRBJ2-5; 9 bases map to TRBD1. CDR1 is SGHTS and CDR2 is YDEGEE in the germline V gene. This CDR3 is built from 14 residues. V lost 5 bases to trimming and J lost 5 bases; unmatched junction nucleotides: 7. In nucleotides, the CDR3 is TGTGCCAGCAGAAGGACAGGGGAAGAGGAGACCCAGTACTTC. Its protein is CASRRTGEEETQYF.

The chain employs TRBV5-1 and TRBJ2-1; TRBD2 matches 8 bases. Germline V gene sequence: CDR1 SGHRS, CDR2 YFSETQ. The CDR3 is made up of 16 amino acids. V shed 4 bases, J shed 9 bases, and the junction held 15 bases outside the gene matches. The CDR3 bases are TGCGCCAGCAGCATAAAAGCGAGCGGGGGAGGTAGTGAGCAGTTCTTC. Amino acid sequence: CASSIKASGGGSEQFF.

The chain carries TRBV30 and TRBJ2-6; 9 positions agree with TRBD2. CDR3 length: 16 amino acids. Germline V gives CDR1 GTSNPN, CDR2 SVGIG (reference sequence). V was clipped by 6 bases and J by 4 bases; unmatched bases: 10. CDR3 residues: CACACGGANGANVLTF. Written as DNA, the CDR3 is TGTGCCTGCGCATGCGGGGGGGCGAACGGGGCCAACGTCCTGACTTTC.

The chain combines TRBV9 with TRBJ2-7, with D perhaps assigned TRBD1 or TRBD2 (5 bases each). The CDR3 is 13 amino acids. Germline loops: CDR1 SGDLS, CDR2 YYNGEE. Trimming took 2 bases from V and 3 from J, leaving 9 bases between them. The CDR3 DNA follows: TGTGCCAGCAGCGTGGGACCCTACTACGAGCAGTACTTC. As protein: CASSVGPYYEQYF.

The CDR3 nucleotides are TGCGCCAGCAGCCAAGAATCAACAGCGGGCACAGATACGCAGTATTTT. Its translation: CASSQESTAGTDTQYF. This chain uses TRBV4-1 with TRBJ2-3, with D tentatively TRBD2 (5 bases). The germline gives CDR1 MGHRA, CDR2 YSYEKL. The V end lost 0 bases, the J end lost 1 base, and 11 bases lay between the germline ends. The CDR3 runs to 16 residues.

The chain has TRBV11-2 and TRBJ2-5; 10 bases agree with TRBD2. The CDR3 consists of 15 residues. V trimming: 1 base; J trimming: 1 base; junction bases outside the gene matches: 0. Per the germline V gene, CDR1 is SGHAT and CDR2 is FQNNGV. The CDR3, as DNA: TGTGCCAGCAGCTTAGGGACTAGCGGCCAAGAGACCCAGTACTTC. It translates to CASSLGTSGQETQYF.

Details on this clone: The junction does not match germline at one end; this may be a read error. V usage is TRBV7-9 and J usage is TRBJ1-4; D is undetermined. Germline CDR1 is SEHNR and CDR2 is FQNEAQ (reference sequence). This CDR3 is built from 15 residues. The CDR3 loop is CASSSEGQLNEKLFF. CDR3 bases: TGTGCCAGCAGCTCCGAGGGCCAGCTTAATGAAAAGCTGTTTTTT.